This T cell receptor (beta chain) was captured by sequencing in a study of cytomegalovirus exposure and HLA in healthy donors. Whole-study results and caveats: The study recorded 164 TCR beta chains that were cytomegalovirus-associated. The tendency of first-cohort TCR clusters to co-occur in the 120 validation repertoires was the finding of a later analysis.

The germline V gene encodes CDR1 SNHLY and CDR2 FYNNEI. The CDR3 is made up of 15 amino acids. The ends were cut back, 10 bases at V and 2 bases at J, with 19 bases in the middle. Using immunoSEQ multiplex PCR, the repertoire was profiled, and TCRdb retains in-frame clones only, with some absent. Of roughly 150,000 clones in the sample, around 90% were seen once. Points on this clone: Its antigen is unidentified.

This chain uses TRBV2 with TRBJ2-3; D might be TRBD2 (5 bases). The sequenced sample was PBMCs. This receptor was obtained from a woman younger than 35 in good health and CMV-seropositive. The CDR3 DNA reads TGTGCCATACAAACTAGATCCCGATTCACAGATACGCAGTATTTT. This encodes CAIQTRSRFTDTQYF.